Presented here are 3 T cell receptor beta chains from one specimen sequenced in a study of Graves' ophthalmopathy and Graves' hyperthyroidism. Investigators amplified TCR beta CDR3 regions from RNA transcripts. Second-round multiplex PCR followed a first-round RT-PCR using HTBI primers. TCRdb re-derived calls from the multiplex PCR reads in MiXCR, one entry per CDR3 protein. The repertoire holds around 1,200,000 distinct CDR3 sequences, with about 38% as singletons. The sample consisted of peripheral blood or thyroid tissue (not recorded which). These receptors were obtained from an adult man with Graves' hyperthyroidism.

V usage is TRBV29-1 and J usage is TRBJ1-2; 8 nucleotides align to TRBD1. The CDR3 extends over 14 amino acids. Trimming cost V 7 bases and J 6 bases; bases outside gene matches: 13. CDR1 SQVTM and CDR2 ANQGSEA come from the germline V gene. Written as DNA, the CDR3 is TGCAGCGGTGCAGGGGGCCAACGTAGGGATGGCTACACCTTC. This gives the protein CSGAGGQRRDGYTF.

This clonotype has a handful of counts. CDR3 coding DNA: TGTGCCTGGACTAGCGGACCCTTGGGGGAGACCCAGTACTTC. This translates into CAWTSGPLGETQYF. This chain joins TRBV30 and TRBJ2-5; 7 bases map to TRBD2. Germline CDR1 is GTSNPN and CDR2 is SVGIG (reference sequence). The CDR3 runs 14 residues. After removal of 4 bases from V and 5 bases from J, the junction contained 10 bases not matched to a gene.

V and J are TRBV20-1 and TRBJ1-6; 8 positions agree with TRBD1. The CDR3 has 14 amino acids. Looked up from germline, CDR1 is DFQATT and CDR2 is SNEGSKA (reference sequence). The CDR3 here is CRVGQGAYNSPLHF. The CDR3 DNA reads TGCAGGGTAGGACAGGGCGCCTATAATTCACCCCTCCACTTT.